This T cell receptor beta chain appears in the sequencing data of a study of cytotoxic CD8 clonotypes in ibrutinib-treated CLL. On the study more broadly: A mean of around 260,000 productive templates and over 85,000 productive rearrangements was obtained per sample. General study points: Patients showed higher baseline clonality than age-matched healthy donors, and it tracked circulating CD8+ T-cell counts.

Germline-derived CDR1 and CDR2 are SQVTM and ANQGSEA. The CDR3 has 14 amino acids. V was pared by 4 bases and J by 1 base, with 13 bases between. Profiled with immunoSEQ multiplex PCR; TCRdb holds only in-frame clones, not every one. The sample lists some 47,000 clones; about 57% were seen once. This clone was counted between two and nine times. Antigen: not known. The starting material was PBMCs, obtained after 24 months of ibrutinib treatment. This TCR came from a human donor with chronic lymphocytic leukemia. The gene calls are TRBV29-1 and TRBJ1-1; the D gene is possibly TRBD1 (6 bases). The DNA for the CDR3 is TGCAGCGTTGCCCGGACAGCATCGAACACTGAAGCTTTCTTT. This codes for CSVARTASNTEAFF.